The source of this TCR beta chain is a study of high-grade serous ovarian cancer treatment subgroups. Study at large: Samples averaged around 14,000 reads and about 7,100 unique TCR beta rearrangements.

Whole-study results and caveats: These tumor repertoires lack spatial information from bulk sequencing. Repertoire analysis covered CDR3 alone, not CDR1 or CDR2.

As regards this clone: As yet, its antigen is unknown.

Here immunoSEQ multiplex PCR was the method, and the copy in TCRdb shows in-frame clones only, minus some. In the table there are some 15,000 clones, around 85% of which are singletons. The CDR3 extends over 15 amino acids. The V gene end was trimmed by 0 bases and the J gene end by 7 bases; junction bases not matched to a gene: 6. Per germline, CDR1 SGHNT and CDR2 YYREEE (reference sequence). Tumor samples were taken before definitive surgery or chemotherapy. The sample was tumor tissue. The rearrangement uses TRBV5-4 and TRBJ2-7, with 11 nucleotides matching TRBD1. The sequence was collected from a human donor with high-grade serous ovarian cancer. The CDR3 sequence is CASSLGGTGGREQYF. CDR3 coding DNA: TGTGCCAGCAGCTTGGGGGGGACAGGGGGGCGAGAGCAGTACTTC.